A single sample is the source of the 6 T cell receptor beta chains below, sequenced in a study of technical replicates of blood from several donors. Sequenced by immunoSEQ multiplex PCR; TCRdb stores in-frame clones only, minus some. The table includes 70,000 to 85,000 clones, over 80% detected once. Sequenced material: T cells isolated from PBMCs. These receptors all stem from a human donor in good health.

The chain combines TRBV27 with TRBJ1-2, with TRBD1 matching over 7 bases. Germline V gene lookup returns CDR1 MNHEY and CDR2 SMNVEV (reference sequence). The CDR3 length is 12 residues. With V trimmed by 8 bases and J by 8 bases, 8 bases remained unmatched. The CDR3 sequence: CASREGAFGYTF. CDR3 DNA: TGTGCCAGCCGGGAGGGGGCTTTCGGCTACACCTTC.

The chain recombines TRBV29-1 with TRBJ2-1; possibly TRBD2 for D (5 bases). This CDR3 is built from 15 residues. Germline V gives CDR1 SQVTM, CDR2 ANQGSEA. V was pared by 4 bases and J by 0 bases, with 13 bases between. The CDR3 DNA reads TGCAGCGTTGCCTTATTCGGGAACTCCTACAATGAGCAGTTCTTC. Translated: CSVALFGNSYNEQFF.

V usage is TRBV7-7 and J usage is TRBJ2-7, with D maybe TRBD2 (6 bases). The CDR3 loop spans 14 amino acids. Per germline, CDR1 SSHAT and CDR2 FNYEAQ (reference sequence). V was pared by 0 bases and J by 4 bases, with 10 bases between. The CDR3 bases are TGTGCCAGCAGCTTAGCTGGCGGAGGGTACGAGCAGTACTTC. As protein: CASSLAGGGYEQYF.

The genes are TRBV2 and TRBJ2-5; 8 bases fit TRBD1. The CDR3 has 14 amino acids. CDR1 and CDR2 from the germline V gene are SNHLY and FYNNEI. After removal of 7 bases from V and 5 bases from J, the junction contained 9 bases not matched to a gene. The CDR3 sequence: CASMKGRGHETQYF. The CDR3 DNA reads TGTGCCAGCATGAAAGGCAGGGGGCACGAGACCCAGTACTTC. Variable domain in full (rest from reference TRBV2 and TRBJ2-5): EPEVTQTPSHQVTQMGQEVILRCVPISNHLYFYWYRQILGQKVEFLVSFYNNEISEKSEIFDDQFSVERPDGSNFTLKIRSTKLEDSAMYFCASMKGRGHETQYFGPGTRLLVL.

J is TRBJ2-2 and V is TRBV30; a weak D match, TRBD2 (5 bases). CDR1 GTSNPN and CDR2 SVGIG come from the germline V gene (reference sequence). CDR3 length equals 13 residues. Trimming pared 5 bases from V and 1 base from J, leaving 8 bases between. The CDR3 DNA follows: TGTGCCTGGGGACTTGTGAACACCGGGGAGCTGTTTTTT. Translating gives CAWGLVNTGELFF. Full variable domain (remainder filled in from reference TRBV30 and TRBJ2-2): SQTIHQWPATLVQPVGSPLSLECTVEGTSNPNLYWYRQAAGRGLQLLFYSVGIGQISSEVPQNLSASRPQDRQFILSSKKLLLSDSGFYLCAWGLVNTGELFFGEGSRLTVL.

The chain uses TRBV30 and TRBJ1-2; D unresolved. This CDR3 region has 13 residues. Between the trimmed V and J ends, which lost 2 bases and 0 bases, there was a span of 7 bases. Germline CDR1 reads GTSNPN; CDR2 reads SVGIG (reference sequence). DNA for the CDR3: TGTGCCTGGAGTCTCACAGCTAACTATGGCTACACCTTC. It yields the protein CAWSLTANYGYTF.